The entry below describes one T cell receptor beta chain. The time point was: pre-treatment sample, taken before nivolumab and TIL therapy. Most excised metastases sampled were pleural nodules or supraclavicular lymph nodes. Patients then received nivolumab; progressors got lymphodepletion, TIL and IL-2. Adults with stage 4 NSCLC were enrolled in a phase I trial. The CDR3 extends over 18 amino acids. V gave up 1 base and J gave up 5 bases; unmatched junction bases: 9. Germline CDR1 is LGHDT and CDR2 is YNNKEL (reference sequence). These data originate in a study of TIL therapy for anti-PD-1-resistant metastatic lung cancer. Across the study: Median tumor PD-L1 proportion score was 5.5% to 6.5%. Median tumor mutation burden was roughly 1.5 mutations per megabase.

The immunoSEQ assay was v3. Produced via immunoSEQ multiplex PCR; TCRdb's table is partial and in-frame only. This table holds 95,000 or so clones, about three fifths found once. This rearrangement joins TRBV3-1 (or the pseudogene TRBV3-2) to TRBJ2-5, with 14 bases identical to TRBD2. The sequences come from tumor tissue, collected at baseline. The sequence came from a person between 25 and 79 years old with non-small cell lung cancer. The CDR3 DNA sequence: TGTGCCAGCAGCCAAGCCGCGACTAGCGGGGGGGCCCGGGAGACCCAGTACTTC. This encodes CASSQAATSGGARETQYF.